The 24 T cell receptor beta chains presented below share a single source sample, sequenced in a study of blood T cell repertoires in COVID-19. This table comes from immunoSEQ multiplex PCR, and its TCRdb copy is limited to in-frame clones, with some not included. The data contain tens of thousands of clones, roughly 83% of them seen just once; the ten biggest clones take up 31%. The source material was peripheral blood. The receptors stem from a woman aged 80 or over with active or convalescent COVID-19.

V gene TRBV27 combines with J gene TRBJ2-1, with 7 bases identical to TRBD2. The CDR3 runs to 16 residues. Looked up from germline, CDR1 is MNHEY and CDR2 is SMNVEV (reference sequence). With V trimmed by 8 bases and J by 1 base, 11 bases remained unmatched. CDR3 in DNA: TGTGCCAGCGAACCTGCGGGAGAGGGGTCCTACAATGAGCAGTTCTTC. Its translation is CASEPAGEGSYNEQFF.

The chain joins TRBV3-1 (or the pseudogene TRBV3-2) to TRBJ1-3; D is undetermined. The germline V gene has CDR1 LGHDT and CDR2 YNNKEL (reference sequence). Between the trimmed V and J ends, which lost 5 bases and 4 bases, there was a span of 6 bases. There are 12 residues in the CDR3. The CDR3 bases are TGTGCCAGCAGCGCGACAGGAAACACCATATATTTT. This translates into CASSATGNTIYF.

The rearrangement uses TRBV10-1 and TRBJ2-1; 14 nucleotides line up with TRBD2. CDR1 and CDR2 (germline): WNHNN, SYGVQD (reference sequence). The CDR3 runs to 13 residues. The ends lost 8 bases at V and 8 bases at J; junction bases unmatched: 2. The CDR3 DNA reads TGCGCCAGCGGACTAGCGGGAGGAGATGAGCAGTTCTTC. Protein product: CASGLAGGDEQFF.

The chain combines TRBV7-6 with TRBJ1-5; D is ambiguous. V lost 5 bases, J lost 6 bases, and 17 bases lay in between. CDR1 and CDR2 (germline): SGHVS, FNYEAQ. CDR3 length equals 15 residues. The CDR3 coding sequence is TGTGCCAGCAGCCCCCAGCAGGACTTCGCTCAGCCCCAGCATTTT. This codes for CASSPQQDFAQPQHF.

This chain links TRBV7-9 with TRBJ1-1, with 7 bases aligning to TRBD1. CDR3 length: 14 residues. The trim removed 1 base at V and 4 bases at J, leaving 3 bases unmatched. Germline assignment: CDR1 SEHNR and CDR2 FQNEAQ (reference sequence). CDR3 in DNA: TGTGCCAGCAGCTTAGGACAGGGATCCACTGAAGCTTTCTTT. It codes for CASSLGQGSTEAFF.

The chain is built from TRBV15 and TRBJ1-6; 8 positions agree with TRBD1. This CDR3 is 16 amino acids long. V trimming: 0 bases; J trimming: 10 bases; junction bases outside the gene matches: 8. Germline values: CDR1 LNHNV, CDR2 YYDKDF (reference sequence). As DNA, the CDR3 is TGTGCCACCAGCAGAGATCTCCAGGGGGCAGGGTCACCCCTCCACTTT. This codes for CATSRDLQGAGSPLHF.

CDR3 in amino acids: CASSLWGGTGKNYGYTF. DNA of the CDR3: TGTGCCAGCAGTTTATGGGGGGGGACAGGGAAGAACTATGGCTACACCTTC. The gene calls are TRBV28 and TRBJ1-2, with 9 positions matching TRBD1. From germline, CDR1 is MDHEN and CDR2 SYDVKM. The CDR3 loop spans 17 amino acids. J gave up 2 bases and V 0 bases, and 7 bases lay outside the gene matches.

The V and J genes are TRBV10-3 and TRBJ1-2, with 9 bases aligning to TRBD1. CDR3 length equals 13 residues. The J segment lost 8 bases and the V segment lost 7 bases, leaving 8 bases of the junction unmatched. From germline, CDR1 is ENHRY and CDR2 SYGVKD. The CDR3 DNA follows: TGTGCCATCAACCCGACAGGGGGGGACGGCTACACCTTC. As protein: CAINPTGGDGYTF.

This clone showed up just once. The V gene is TRBV9, the J gene TRBJ2-1, with 12 nucleotides matching TRBD2. After removal of 0 bases from V and 9 bases from J, the junction contained 1 base not matched to a gene. This CDR3 has 14 amino acids. Looked up from germline, CDR1 is SGDLS and CDR2 is YYNGEE. The CDR3 bases are TGTGCCAGCAGCGTAGAGACTAGCGGGAGTGAGCAGTTCTTC. Amino acids: CASSVETSGSEQFF.

This clone was seen ten or more times. The rearrangement links TRBV6-5 to TRBJ1-1; D uncertain. This CDR3 spans 14 amino acids. Trimming took 6 bases from V and 8 from J, leaving 19 bases between them. Per germline, CDR1 MNHEY and CDR2 SVGAGI. CDR3 residues: CASSSSRGLAEAFF. CDR3 DNA sequence: TGTGCCAGCAGCTCCAGCCGAGGATTGGCCGAAGCTTTCTTT.

This clone was recorded only once. The chain joins TRBV5-1 to TRBJ2-5; TRBD1 might be the D (7 bases). There are 18 residues in the CDR3. The germline CDR1 and CDR2 sequences are SGHRS and YFSETQ. V was trimmed by 4 bases and J by 3 bases, leaving 25 bases between them. The CDR3 nucleotides are TGCGCCAGCAGCCCCGGAGGGGGCTTTCTAGCCATGGAAGAGACCCAGTACTTC. Its translation: CASSPGGGFLAMEETQYF.

The chain carries TRBV29-1 and TRBJ1-5; 9 nucleotides match TRBD1. The CDR3 has 13 amino acids. Looked up from germline, CDR1 is SQVTM and CDR2 is ANQGSEA. With V trimmed by 6 bases and J by 5 bases, 5 bases remained unmatched. The CDR3 reads CSVGTGFHQPQHF. For the CDR3, the DNA is TGCAGCGTCGGGACAGGGTTTCATCAGCCCCAGCATTTT.

J is TRBJ1-2 and V is TRBV7-6; TRBD1 aligns across 9 bases. J was trimmed by 4 bases and V by 5 bases; bases with no gene match: 11. This CDR3 comprises 16 residues. Germline V gives CDR1 SGHVS, CDR2 FNYEAQ. CDR3: CASSPAGTGSFYGYTF. As DNA, the CDR3 is TGTGCCAGCAGCCCAGCCGGGACAGGGTCTTTCTATGGCTACACCTTC.

The J gene is TRBJ2-7, the V gene TRBV5-1, with 11 bases aligning to TRBD1. CDR3 length: 14 amino acids. Trimming took 3 bases from V and 4 from J; bases not matched to a gene: 3. The V gene's germline CDR1 is SGHRS and CDR2 YFSETQ. The CDR3 coding sequence is TGCGCCAGCAGCTGGACAGGGGGCGGGTACGAGCAGTACTTC. It is translated as CASSWTGGGYEQYF.

CDR3 coding DNA: TGCGCCAGCAGCCTGGGGACAATTACCGGGGAGCTGTTTTTT. Its protein product is CASSLGTITGELFF. This rearrangement joins TRBV5-1 to TRBJ2-2; possibly TRBD1 for D (6 bases). CDR3 size: 14 residues. CDR1 and CDR2 (germline): SGHRS, YFSETQ. Trimming cost V 4 bases and J 5 bases, with 12 bases left between them.

This chain uses TRBV5-1 with TRBJ2-2, with 8 bases identical to TRBD1. The CDR3 loop spans 16 amino acids. Germline V lookup: CDR1 SGHRS, CDR2 YFSETQ. The V and J ends lost 0 bases and 3 bases, in that order; junction bases with no gene match: 4. CDR3 residues: CASSLDRTGYTGELFF. As DNA, the CDR3 is TGCGCCAGCAGCTTGGACCGGACAGGGTACACCGGGGAGCTGTTTTTT.

V and J are TRBV5-1 and TRBJ2-7, with TRBD1 identical over 11 bases. From germline, CDR1 is SGHRS and CDR2 YFSETQ. V lost 4 bases and J lost 3; bases outside the gene matches: 3. This CDR3 is built from 14 residues. CDR3 loop: CASSTGQGDYEQYF. The CDR3 DNA reads as TGCGCCAGCAGCACGGGACAGGGGGACTACGAGCAGTACTTC.

This clone was recorded a few times. The chain links TRBV7-2 to TRBJ1-5; no clear D gene. Germline CDR1 is SGHTA and CDR2 is FQGNSA. Deletions cut 1 base from V and 1 base from J, with 8 bases between. The CDR3 has 15 amino acids. The CDR3 reads CASSLGGASNQPQHF. The DNA for the CDR3 is TGTGCCAGCAGCTTAGGAGGCGCCAGCAATCAGCCCCAGCATTTT.

The chain couples TRBV15 to TRBJ2-7, with D unresolved. Germline CDR1 LNHNV, CDR2 YYDKDF (reference sequence). The CDR3 length is 14 residues. V lost 0 bases and J lost 6, with 12 bases in between. CDR3 coding DNA: TGTGCCACCAGCAGAGATCCTTCTTCGGGCGAGCAGTACTTC. Residues: CATSRDPSSGEQYF.

J is TRBJ1-3 and V is TRBV27; TRBD1 is a possible D gene (5 bases). The length of the CDR3 is 14 residues. Trimming stripped 4 bases from V and 0 bases from J, with 7 bases between. Germline V lookup: CDR1 MNHEY, CDR2 SMNVEV (reference sequence). The CDR3, as DNA: TGTGCCAGCAGTTCGGGACTCTCTGGAAACACCATATATTTT. It encodes CASSSGLSGNTIYF.

This sequence joins TRBV7-2 and TRBJ1-2, with 8 bases lining up with TRBD1. This CDR3 spans 17 amino acids. Germline values: CDR1 SGHTA, CDR2 FQGNSA. J lost 3 bases, V lost 2 bases, and 11 bases had no gene match. The CDR3 nucleotides read TGTGCCAGCAGCTTAAGGACAGGGCCCTATTCGTACTATGGCTACACCTTC. Protein sequence: CASSLRTGPYSYYGYTF. The complete variable domain, with remaining parts taken from reference TRBV7-2 and TRBJ1-2, reads GAGVSQSPSNKVTEKGKDVELRCDPISGHTALYWYRQSLGQGLEFLIYFQGNSAPDKSGLPSDRFSAERTGGSVSTLTIQRTQQEDSAVYLCASSLRTGPYSYYGYTFGSGTRLTVV.

This clone showed up just once. J is TRBJ2-5 and V is TRBV5-1; possible D gene TRBD2, 7 bases. Germline values: CDR1 SGHRS, CDR2 YFSETQ. The CDR3 totals 17 residues. Between the trimmed V and J ends, which lost 0 bases and 1 base, there was a span of 16 bases. The CDR3 sequence is CASSLARGGGAQETQYF. The CDR3 DNA reads TGCGCCAGCAGCTTGGCCAGGGGCGGGGGAGCCCAAGAGACCCAGTACTTC.

The chain has TRBV21-1 and TRBJ2-1; the table's D call TRBD1 went unverified against the DNA. TRBV21-1 is a pseudogene. The CDR3 has 14 amino acids. CDR3 nucleotide sequence: TGTGCCAGCACGCCGGGACAGGGGCTTTGTGAGCAGTTCTTC. It encodes CASTPGQGLCEQFF.

The genes are TRBV29-1 and TRBJ2-1, with D uncertain. The V and J ends lost 1 base and 0 bases respectively, with 10 bases between them. The CDR3 is made up of 15 amino acids. CDR1 and CDR2 from the germline V gene are SQVTM and ANQGSEA. The CDR3 loop is CSVEGRSSSYNEQFF. CDR3 bases: TGCAGCGTTGAAGGACGTTCTAGCTCCTACAATGAGCAGTTCTTC.